The subject of this entry is one T cell receptor (beta chain). No antigen is known for it. Within one base of it there is no much larger clone, and no base qualities were kept. This sample was taken from a study of cytomegalovirus exposure and HLA in healthy donors (TCRdb year 2017). Background for the entire study: In an earlier analysis of roughly 500 of the donors, 276 Gb of sequence data and just under 120 million unique TCR beta sequences from about 179 million T cells were reported. Roughly five DR-DQ haplotypes were treated as single units for association and clustering because of strong linkage in the cohort. Class I and class II HLA loci were covered by the typing at four-digit resolution. Across around 400 genotyped donors of the cohort, an average of about 200,000 unique TCR beta nucleotide sequences per donor were sequenced, and around 20% of those sequences were non-productive. The study was designed to test whether signatures of past pathogen exposure could be identified by cataloging public T cell receptors. In a later genetic analysis, genome-wide SNP genotypes for about 65% of the roughly 700 donors were used, and that subset was treated as a discovery cohort. To predict cytomegalovirus infection status, the study combined high-throughput TCR immunosequencing, statistical association of individual TCRs with disease status, and machine learning. Every discovery cohort repertoire had been produced on one sequencing platform. An early release that covered more than 550 HLA-typed donors contained approximately 300 gigabases of sequencing data and tens of millions of unique TCR sequences. Of the roughly 400 genotyped donors, less than 90% were placed in the genetic ancestry cluster associated with self-reported Caucasian donors. Donor age, sex, ethnicity and CMV serostatus were collected together with the repertoire data. The later analysis used no new phenotypic data to find candidate immune exposures, relying instead on TCR beta sequences and their occurrence across donors. The study used immunosequencing to profile the T cell repertoires of 666 subjects and linked those repertoires to cytomegalovirus serostatus. An earlier analysis of some 500 of the donors applied high-throughput TCR beta sequencing to assess whether each TCR beta V gene segment acted as functional or pseudogenic. In a later analysis, previously published TCR beta repertoires from 600 to 850 donors were re-analyzed and high-resolution HLA genotyping was added so that TCR occurrence patterns could be studied. A separate validation cohort of over 95 different subjects was used in addition to the roughly 640-subject first cohort. The number of typed donors differed by locus: 629-630 for A, B, C, DRB1 and DQB1; 500 to 550 for DQA1; 600 to 610 for DPA1; and about 450 for DPB1.

Trimming at the junction amounts to 5 bases on V and 7 bases on J, and the germline ends lie 20 bases apart. The CDR3 covers 14 residues, taking in both the cysteine and the phenylalanine. The CDR3 DNA has 42 bases and is translated from base 1. For CDR1 and CDR2, the germline V gene (reference sequence) lists GTSNPN and SVGIG. Study-wide conclusions, independent of this receptor: According to a later genetic analysis, donors in an Asian-associated ancestry cluster had fewer N-insertions in productive TCRs than the approximately 700-donor mean. A further reported finding was that TCR beta sequences accurately predicted the HLA-A and HLA-B alleles for most subjects in the first cohort. The authors suggested that the approach could potentially be generalized to other disease states and immunological phenotypes. Assigning TCR associations to individual alleles was difficult when HLA alleles, especially DR and DQ, strongly co-occurred. A cluster of highly shared sequence variants was judged likely to represent a technical artifact of the sequencing pipeline. In a later analysis, TCR association rates were found to vary across HLA loci, with the most associated TCRs seen for DRB1 alleles and the fewest for HLA-C alleles. A later analysis found that most CMV-associated TCR beta chains appeared HLA-restricted, with HLA associations seemingly driven largely by CMV exposure. A later genetic analysis associated a missense DCLRE1C variant with V-gene and J-gene trimming of TCR beta chains, and an independent cohort replicated the association. An earlier analysis of several hundred of the donors showed that most TCR beta V segments appeared in productive rearrangements either about 87% or about 30% of the time, which broadly matched IMGT annotations. The cohort was sequenced for TCR beta chains only, and without alpha or paired-chain data the features that could be detected were limited. Because some donors lacked HLA typing at each locus, the association tests relied only on the typed subset. Linkage disequilibrium might explain the correlated functional status among segregating V segments, but an unknown experimental factor could not be ruled out. Several of the top co-occurrence clusters appeared to be linked to parvovirus B19, influenza, CMV and Epstein-Barr virus, according to a later analysis. Most TCR sequences were observed very rarely across donors, whereas some public TCRs were present in many individuals. In a later analysis, around 17,000 TCR beta sequences were associated with specific HLA alleles at a false discovery rate of 0.05. Fewer than 20 rarely observed V segments, including chromosome 9 orphons, were excluded from the earlier analysis of about 500 of the donors because counts were too low. In vitro tests confirmed that a few of the cytomegalovirus-associated TCR beta chains recognize cytomegalovirus antigens. Presence/absence analyses assumed roughly uniform sequencing depth across donors, an assumption that may not hold. In a later analysis, HLA-associated TCR beta chains were found to be more clonally expanded and to have lower generation probabilities than equally common non-associated chains. For the cohort, immune exposure information was limited to CMV serostatus. Cytomegalovirus status was reported to be diagnosed by the classifier with high specificity and sensitivity in both the original and validation cohorts. The study listed 150 to 200 TCR beta chains as associated with cytomegalovirus. Because the 87-base-pair reads could not distinguish some IMGT-functional V segments, including TRBV6-2 and TRBV6-3, those segments were excluded.

The cohort consisted of 600 or so healthy bone marrow donors. Cohort members were all nominally healthy when sampled, although unrecorded immune exposures were likely present. The donor tested CMV seronegative, placing the donor among the 350 or so seronegative members of the cohort. A peripheral blood sample was collected from each donor, and TCR beta sequencing was performed on peripheral blood mononuclear cells. The Qiagen DNeasy Blood Extraction Kit was used to extract genomic DNA from the blood cell samples. Libraries were constructed by the immunoSEQ multiplex PCR assay. For the multiplex PCR, a mixture combining 60 forward primers for TCR Vbeta segments and 13 reverse primers for TCR Jbeta segments was used. A multiplex PCR assay on genomic DNA amplified the CDR3 region of rearranged TCR beta genes. On the Illumina HiSeq System, the amplified TCR beta libraries were sequenced as 87-base-pair reads. Per the authors' processing: In a later analysis, roughly 80 million unique TCR beta chains were counted across the roughly 670 repertoires, and some 10 million of these chains were shared by at least two donors. To remove PCR and sequencing errors, raw reads were error-corrected and collapsed into unique sequences using a nearest-neighbor algorithm that merged closely related sequences. CDR3 sequences were aligned to IMGT reference sequences to assign V, D and J gene segments. For a sequence to be retained, a match of at least six nucleotides to both a V gene segment and a J gene segment was required. Rearrangements were classified as productive when the CDR3 lacked stop codons and remained in frame with V and J, and all other rearrangements were classified as non-productive. CDR3 was defined by IMGT convention, running from the second conserved V-encoded cysteine to the conserved J-encoded phenylalanine. The earlier analysis of about 530 of the donors excluded any sequence lacking an unambiguous match to a single V gene segment. An earlier analysis of several hundred of the donors called V segments functional above 56.7% productive rearrangements and segregating when the between-donor standard deviation exceeded 5%. To diagnose cytomegalovirus status from the catalog of TCR beta chain sequences, a statistical classification framework was built. In a later analysis, TCR nucleotide sequences were compared against IMGT/GENE-DB human TR gene sequences so that V and J genes could be assigned. The TCRdist pipeline was used in a later analysis to assign CDR3 sequences and most-parsimonious VDJ recombination scenarios. In a later analysis, each TCR beta chain was defined by its CDR3 amino acid sequence together with its V-gene family, and reads lacking a unique V-gene family were excluded. As a way to deal with suspected cross-contamination and a sequencing artifact, a later analysis dropped hundreds of nucleotide sequences that were highly shared and had low generation probability. In a later analysis, a clonal expansion index was calculated for each public chain from normalized within-repertoire ranks of inferred template counts. Generation probabilities in a later analysis came from a VDJ recombination model fitted to out-of-frame rearrangements, and those results were checked against IGoR. A later analysis scored TCR-TCR, TCR-HLA and TCR-CMV co-occurrence with hypergeometric tests, applying a repertoire-size bias correction to TCR pairs. In a later analysis, false discovery rates were estimated by permuting HLA or CMV assignments 20 times. In a later analysis, co-occurring TCRs were grouped using DBSCAN, with TCRdist sequence similarity added in when clustering inside HLA-allele-positive subsets. Repertoires with fewer than 30,000 or more than 120,000 public chains were left out of co-occurrence clustering, as were five repertoires with anomalous nucleotide sharing. This immuneACCESS table, as held by TCRdb, lists in-frame sequences with V and J called but not all clones. Of the missing ones, under half trace to an unresolved V gene in checked studies; the others have no known cause. That table is the source of V, J and clone size, and D and trimming were worked out from the DNA. This sample is represented by about 170,000 clones; less than 85% of them were singletons. The biggest ten clones account for 4.8% of the sample.

Sequenced: PBMCs. This receptor chain uses TRBV30 and TRBJ1-2; the D segment could be TRBD1, given 5 matching bases. This receptor was taken from a man younger than 30 in good health and CMV-seronegative. The DNA is TGTGCCTGGTTTCGGGGGGTAAGGGTTCCTGGCTACACCTTC. This encodes CAWFRGVRVPGYTF.